The source of this T cell receptor (beta chain) is a study of T-cell reconstitution after alpha-beta-depleted transplantation in children. This clonotype appeared many times. As yet, its antigen is unknown. Study outcomes and limitations: Alpha-beta T cells about two months after transplant reportedly derived from several hundred expanded graft clones. T-cell counts and diversity at one year post-transplant came mainly from newly produced T cells. After transplant, high TCRbeta diversity at day 60 in some patients arose from surviving recipient T cells and thymic progenitors.

V lost 7 bases and J lost 3, with 9 bases in between. The germline CDR1 and CDR2 sequences are DFQATT and SNEGSKA (reference sequence). This CDR3 contains 11 residues. Researchers prepared the TCRbeta library using unique molecular identifiers, the study reports. One entry per CDR3 protein results from TCRdb running MiXCR on the PCR reads. This table holds some 830,000 distinct CDR3 sequences, roughly 15% found once. The sample in question was PBMCs, mostly from graft donor cells, obtained 360 days after TCRalphabeta/CD19-depleted stem cell transplant. The chain combines TRBV20-1 with TRBJ2-5; D might be TRBD1 (5 bases). The TCR sequence derives from a male patient under 18 who had a stem cell transplant for acute lymphoblastic leukemia, so the T cells may come from the graft donor. The CDR3 nucleotides read TGCAGTGGAAGCAGGGAAGAGACCCAGTACTTC. Translated: CSGSREETQYF.